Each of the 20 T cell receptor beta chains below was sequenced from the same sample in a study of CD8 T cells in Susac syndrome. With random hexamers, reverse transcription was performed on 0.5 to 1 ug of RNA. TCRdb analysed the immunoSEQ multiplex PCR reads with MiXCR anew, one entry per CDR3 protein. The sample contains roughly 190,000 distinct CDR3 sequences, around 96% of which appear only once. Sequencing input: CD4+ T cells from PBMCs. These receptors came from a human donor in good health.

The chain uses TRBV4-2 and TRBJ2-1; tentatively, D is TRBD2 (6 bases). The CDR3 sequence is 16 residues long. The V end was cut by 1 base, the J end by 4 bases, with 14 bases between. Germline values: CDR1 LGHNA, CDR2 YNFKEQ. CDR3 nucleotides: TGTGCCAGCAGCCAAGGGAGTAGCGGACAATACAATGAGCAGTTCTTC. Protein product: CASSQGSSGQYNEQFF.

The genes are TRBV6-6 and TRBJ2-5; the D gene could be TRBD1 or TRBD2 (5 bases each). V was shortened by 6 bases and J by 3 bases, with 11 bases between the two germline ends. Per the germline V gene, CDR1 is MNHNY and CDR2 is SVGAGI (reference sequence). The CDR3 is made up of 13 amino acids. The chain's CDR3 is CASSPGAEETQYF. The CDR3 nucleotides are TGTGCCAGCAGCCCCGGGGCGGAAGAGACCCAGTACTTC.

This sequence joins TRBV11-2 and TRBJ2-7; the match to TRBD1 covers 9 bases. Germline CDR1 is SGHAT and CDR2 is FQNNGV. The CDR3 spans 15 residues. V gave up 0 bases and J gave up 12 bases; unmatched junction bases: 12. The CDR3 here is CASSLDSGQGIPRYF. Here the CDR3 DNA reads TGTGCCAGCAGCTTAGATTCGGGACAGGGAATCCCACGGTACTTC.

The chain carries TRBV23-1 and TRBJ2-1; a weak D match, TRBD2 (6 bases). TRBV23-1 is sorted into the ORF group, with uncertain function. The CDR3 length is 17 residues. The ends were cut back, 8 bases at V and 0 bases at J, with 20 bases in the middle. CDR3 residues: CASGHTLASVSYNEQFF. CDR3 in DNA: TGCGCCAGCGGACATACTTTGGCTAGCGTCTCCTACAATGAGCAGTTCTTC.

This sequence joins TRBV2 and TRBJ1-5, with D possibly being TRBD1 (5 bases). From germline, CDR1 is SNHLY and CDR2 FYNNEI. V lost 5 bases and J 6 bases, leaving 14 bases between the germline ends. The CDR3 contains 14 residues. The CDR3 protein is CASSSGALRQPQHF. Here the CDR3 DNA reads TGTGCCAGCAGTTCCGGGGCCTTGCGTCAGCCCCAGCATTTT.

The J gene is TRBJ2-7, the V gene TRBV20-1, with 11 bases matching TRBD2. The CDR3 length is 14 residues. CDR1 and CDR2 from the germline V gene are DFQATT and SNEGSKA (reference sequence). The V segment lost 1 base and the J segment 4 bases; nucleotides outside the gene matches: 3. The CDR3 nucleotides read TGCAGTGCTAGAGTCCGACTAGCGGGATACGAGCAGTACTTC. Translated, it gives CSARVRLAGYEQYF.

CDR3 amino acids: CASSPRASPGQGPRSSYNEQFF. The CDR3, as DNA: TGTGCCAGCAGCCCCAGAGCTTCCCCGGGACAGGGCCCAAGGAGCTCCTACAATGAGCAGTTCTTC. This rearrangement joins TRBV9 to TRBJ2-1, with 9 bases that match TRBD1. In germline, CDR1 is SGDLS, CDR2 YYNGEE. There are 22 residues in the CDR3. V lost 4 bases, J lost 0 bases, and 23 bases stayed unmatched.

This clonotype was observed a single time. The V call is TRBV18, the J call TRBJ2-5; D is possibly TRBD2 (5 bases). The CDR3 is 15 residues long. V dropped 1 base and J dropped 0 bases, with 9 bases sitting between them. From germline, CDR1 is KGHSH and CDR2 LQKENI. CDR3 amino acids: CASSPQSGDQETQYF. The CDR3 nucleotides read TGTGCCAGCTCACCACAGTCCGGGGACCAAGAGACCCAGTACTTC.

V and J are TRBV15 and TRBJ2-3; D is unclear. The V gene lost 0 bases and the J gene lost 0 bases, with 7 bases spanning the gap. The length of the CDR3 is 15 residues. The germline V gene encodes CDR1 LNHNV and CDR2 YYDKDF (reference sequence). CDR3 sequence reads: CATSRDLPSTDTQYF. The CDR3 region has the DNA TGTGCCACCAGCAGAGATCTTCCTAGCACAGATACGCAGTATTTT.

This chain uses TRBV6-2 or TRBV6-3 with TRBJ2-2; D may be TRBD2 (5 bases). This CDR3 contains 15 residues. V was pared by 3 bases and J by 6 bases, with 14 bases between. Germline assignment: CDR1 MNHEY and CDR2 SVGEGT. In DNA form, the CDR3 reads TGTGCCAGCAGTTATCAGAGGGCCCCGCCCGGGGAGCTGTTTTTT. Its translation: CASSYQRAPPGELFF.

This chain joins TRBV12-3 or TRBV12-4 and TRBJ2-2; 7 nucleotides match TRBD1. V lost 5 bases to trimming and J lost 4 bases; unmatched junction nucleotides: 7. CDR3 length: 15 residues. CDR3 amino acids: CASSRQGVSTGELFF. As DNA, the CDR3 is TGTGCCAGCAGTCGACAGGGAGTTAGCACCGGGGAGCTGTTTTTT.

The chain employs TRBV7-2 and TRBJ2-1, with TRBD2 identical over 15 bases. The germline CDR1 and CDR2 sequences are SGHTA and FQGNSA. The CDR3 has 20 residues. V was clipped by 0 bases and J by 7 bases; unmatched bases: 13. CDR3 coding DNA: TGTGCCAGCAGCTTAGCTCCGGGACTAGCGGGAGGTAGAGGTCGGAATGAGCAGTTCTTC. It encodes CASSLAPGLAGGRGRNEQFF.

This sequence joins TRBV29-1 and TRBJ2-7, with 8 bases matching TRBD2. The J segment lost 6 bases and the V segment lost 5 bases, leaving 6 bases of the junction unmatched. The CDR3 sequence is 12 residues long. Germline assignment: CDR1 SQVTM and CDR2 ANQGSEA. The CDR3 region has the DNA TGCAGCGTTAGGACTAGCTCGGGCGAGCAGTACTTC. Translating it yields CSVRTSSGEQYF.

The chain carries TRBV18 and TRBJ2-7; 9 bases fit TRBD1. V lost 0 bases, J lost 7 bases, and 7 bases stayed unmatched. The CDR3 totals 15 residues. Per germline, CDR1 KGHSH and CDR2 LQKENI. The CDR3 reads CASSPPGQGSWEQYF. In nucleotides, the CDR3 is TGTGCCAGCTCACCACCGGGACAGGGCTCTTGGGAGCAGTACTTC.

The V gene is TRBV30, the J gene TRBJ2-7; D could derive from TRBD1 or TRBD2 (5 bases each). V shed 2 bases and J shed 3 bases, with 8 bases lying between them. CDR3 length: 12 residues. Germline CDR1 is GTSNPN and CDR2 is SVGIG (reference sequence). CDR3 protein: CAWSLGGYEQYF. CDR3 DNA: TGTGCCTGGAGTCTTGGGGGCTACGAGCAGTACTTC.

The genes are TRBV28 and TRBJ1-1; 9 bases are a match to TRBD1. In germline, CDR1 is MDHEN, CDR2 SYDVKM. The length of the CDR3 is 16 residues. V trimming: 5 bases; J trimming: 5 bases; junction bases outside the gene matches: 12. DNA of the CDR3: TGTGCCAGCAGTCTACCGGACAGGGGCCGGTGGACTGAAGCTTTCTTT. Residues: CASSLPDRGRWTEAFF.

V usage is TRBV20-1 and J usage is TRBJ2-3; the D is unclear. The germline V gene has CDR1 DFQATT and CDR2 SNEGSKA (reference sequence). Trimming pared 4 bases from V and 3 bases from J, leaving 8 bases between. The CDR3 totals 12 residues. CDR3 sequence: CSANGRTDTQYF. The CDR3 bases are TGCAGTGCTAACGGAAGAACAGATACGCAGTATTTT.

The CDR3, as DNA: TGCAGTGGTAAGGGGAACACTGAAGCTTTCTTT. Its protein is CSGKGNTEAFF. The genes are TRBV20-1 and TRBJ1-1; D remains ambiguous. CDR3 length: 11 amino acids. V gave up 7 bases and J gave up 1 base, with 7 bases separating them. CDR1 and CDR2 from the germline V gene are DFQATT and SNEGSKA (reference sequence).

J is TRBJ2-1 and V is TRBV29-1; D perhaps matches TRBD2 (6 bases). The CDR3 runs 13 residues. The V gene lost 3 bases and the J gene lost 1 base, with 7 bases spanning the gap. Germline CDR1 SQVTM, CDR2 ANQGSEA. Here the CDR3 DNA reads TGCAGCGTTGATGGAGGGTCCTACAATGAGCAGTTCTTC. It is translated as CSVDGGSYNEQFF.

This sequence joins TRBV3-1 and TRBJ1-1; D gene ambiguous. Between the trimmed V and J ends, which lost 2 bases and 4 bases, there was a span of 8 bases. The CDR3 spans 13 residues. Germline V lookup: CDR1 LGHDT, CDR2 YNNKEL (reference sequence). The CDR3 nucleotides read TGTGCCAGCAGCCAATCCCAGTCCACTGAAGCTTTCTTT. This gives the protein CASSQSQSTEAFF.